Here is one T cell receptor beta chain with its context. The data originate from a study of blood T cell repertoires in COVID-19. The V segment lost 3 bases and the J segment 1 base; nucleotides outside the gene matches: 1. The CDR3 loop spans 16 amino acids. Looked up from germline, CDR1 is SGHTA and CDR2 is FQGTGA. In the authors' methods: By means of reference gene primer amplification, nucleated cell counts were estimated. This table comes from immunoSEQ multiplex PCR, and its TCRdb copy is limited to in-frame clones, with some not included. V, J and clone size are taken as reported in that table, and D and trimming were inferred from the DNA itself. The table shows about 86,000 clones, with approximately 88% occurring only once.

The sample consisted of peripheral blood. The chain employs TRBV7-3 and TRBJ2-3, with 13 bases matching TRBD2. The TCR sequence derives from a woman of 80 years or more with active or convalescent COVID-19. The CDR3 nucleotides read TGTGCCAGCAGCTTCACTAGCGGGGGGGGCACAGATACGCAGTATTTT. It yields the protein CASSFTSGGGTDTQYF.